These T cell receptor beta chains were read from a single sample in a study of Ad26.COV2.S vaccination and SARS-CoV-2 variants. Assay used: immunoSEQ multiplex PCR; TCRdb lists only in-frame clones, some missing. The top ten hold 5.5% of the sample, which has around 310,000 clones, roughly 90% seen once. Sequences were derived from peripheral blood, sampled in a trial of Ad26.COV2.S vaccine versus placebo. Receptor source: a person aged 18-65 years who received the Ad26.COV2.S COVID-19 vaccine or a placebo. CDR3s include the opening cysteine and the closing phenylalanine or tryptophan. Fields, in order: J gene, clone size, V gene, CDR3 protein. Not every row has a clone size; where given, it reads once, few, many or a size class.

>TRBJ1-1|.|TRBV19
CASSMGQQNTEAFF
>TRBJ2-5|.|TRBV11-2
CASRSTGGHKETQYF
>TRBJ1-6|.|TRBV11-2
CASHAPGLNSPLHF
>TRBJ1-1|.|TRBV2
CASSDTVPGTEAFF
>TRBJ2-1|.|TRBV18
CASSPQRTSGGSPYNEQFF
>TRBJ2-1|.|TRBV6-5
CATSEGINEQFF
>TRBJ2-1|.|TRBV3-1/TRBV3-2
CASSQDWKPETYKDNEQFF
>TRBJ2-7|.|TRBV14
CASSPGPPSSYEQYF
>TRBJ2-1|.|TRBV24-1
CATSDSPTGTSFF
>TRBJ2-2|.|TRBV19
CASSMYGGSTGELFF
>TRBJ2-5|.|TRBV11-2
CASSTDRKETQYF
>TRBJ1-1|.|TRBV6-4
CASRDSMNTEAFF
>TRBJ1-3|once|TRBV19
CASVSGSRNTIYF
>TRBJ2-7|.|TRBV6-5
CASSQETGVYEQYF
>TRBJ2-3|.|TRBV27
CASSFAGGYTDTQYF
>TRBJ1-2|.|TRBV10-3
CAISGRGQGNYGYTF
>TRBJ1-4|.|TRBV5-8
CASSLRDNEKLFF
>TRBJ1-2|.|TRBV18
CASSPPDITGFVYGYTF
>TRBJ1-4|once|TRBV18
CASSASLEKLFF
>TRBJ2-2|.|TRBV5-4
CASSLAVVFGTGELFF
>TRBJ1-1|.|TRBV19
CASSIRQGALNTEAFF
>TRBJ2-2|.|TRBV7-8
CASSPCCRAGVNTGELFF
>TRBJ1-4|.|TRBV6-5
CASSSGGTYNEKLFF
>TRBJ1-1|few|TRBV14
CASSPIGTGRMNTEAFF
>TRBJ1-4|.|TRBV19
CASSIGGTGEKLFF
>TRBJ1-2|.|TRBV19
CASSSTGQGARSHGYTF
>TRBJ1-1|.|TRBV4-1
CASSQVTTGLDTEAFF
>TRBJ1-2|.|TRBV7-9
CATRLIPDENYGYTF
>TRBJ1-5|.|TRBV3-1/TRBV3-2
CASSQDLNQPQHF
>TRBJ1-2|once|TRBV19
CASSTPGGRTNGYTF
>TRBJ2-2|.|TRBV9
CASSEGAGELFF
>TRBJ2-5|.|TRBV7-2
CASSPGPETQYF
>TRBJ1-2|once|TRBV19
CASSPPGQGIVGYTF
>TRBJ1-6|.|TRBV6-6
CASRQGGINSPLHF
>TRBJ2-2|once|TRBV30
CAWSPKNTGELFF
>TRBJ1-2|.|TRBV9
CASSFRTGVRDGYTF
>TRBJ1-2|.|TRBV25-1
CASTPSGPILKGYTF
>TRBJ1-1|.|TRBV29-1
CSVVVDGSNTEAFF